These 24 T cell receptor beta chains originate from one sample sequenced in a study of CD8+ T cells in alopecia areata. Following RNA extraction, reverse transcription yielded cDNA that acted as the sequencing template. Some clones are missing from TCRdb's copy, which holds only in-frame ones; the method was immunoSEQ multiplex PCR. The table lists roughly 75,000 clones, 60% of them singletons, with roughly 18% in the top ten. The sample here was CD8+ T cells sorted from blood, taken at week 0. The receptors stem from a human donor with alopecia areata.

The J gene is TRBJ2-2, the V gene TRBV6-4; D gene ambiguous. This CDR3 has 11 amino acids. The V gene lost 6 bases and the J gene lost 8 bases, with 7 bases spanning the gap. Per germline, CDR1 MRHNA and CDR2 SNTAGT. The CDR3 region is CASRGLGELFF. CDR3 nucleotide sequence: TGTGCCAGCAGAGGCCTAGGGGAGCTGTTTTTT.

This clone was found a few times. The CDR3 nucleotides read TGCAGCGTTGACGGGCTAGCGGGGAGATACTACGAGCAGTACTTC. Its translation: CSVDGLAGRYYEQYF. V is TRBV29-1 and J is TRBJ2-7; TRBD2 matches at 9 bases. Trimming took 3 bases from V and 3 from J; bases not matched to a gene: 9. The CDR3 is 15 amino acids. Germline values: CDR1 SQVTM, CDR2 ANQGSEA.

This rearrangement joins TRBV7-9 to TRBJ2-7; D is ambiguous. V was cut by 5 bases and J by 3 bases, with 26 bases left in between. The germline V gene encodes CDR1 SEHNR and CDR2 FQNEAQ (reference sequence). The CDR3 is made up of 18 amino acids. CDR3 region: CASSPEERTGPHLYEQYF. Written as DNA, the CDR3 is TGTGCCAGCAGCCCCGAGGAACGGACCGGGCCTCACCTCTACGAGCAGTACTTC. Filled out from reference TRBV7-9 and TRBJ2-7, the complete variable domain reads DTGVSQNPRHKITKRGQNVTFRCDPISEHNRLYWYRQTLGQGPEFLTYFQNEAQLEKSRLLSDRFSAERPKGSFSTLEIQRTEQGDSAMYLCASSPEERTGPHLYEQYFGPGTRLTVT.

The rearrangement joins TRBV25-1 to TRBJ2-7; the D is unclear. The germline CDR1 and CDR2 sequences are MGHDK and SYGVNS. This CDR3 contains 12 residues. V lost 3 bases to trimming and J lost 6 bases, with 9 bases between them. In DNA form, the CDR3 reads TGTGCCAGCAGTGACGCCAAGGCCGAGCAGTACTTC. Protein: CASSDAKAEQYF.

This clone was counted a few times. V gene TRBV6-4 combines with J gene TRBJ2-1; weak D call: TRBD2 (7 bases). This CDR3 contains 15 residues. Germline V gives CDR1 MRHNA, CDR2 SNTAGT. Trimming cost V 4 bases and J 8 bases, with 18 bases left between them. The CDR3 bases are TGTGCCAGCAGTGTTTCAGGGGAGGGCCCCCATGAGCAGTTCTTC. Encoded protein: CASSVSGEGPHEQFF.

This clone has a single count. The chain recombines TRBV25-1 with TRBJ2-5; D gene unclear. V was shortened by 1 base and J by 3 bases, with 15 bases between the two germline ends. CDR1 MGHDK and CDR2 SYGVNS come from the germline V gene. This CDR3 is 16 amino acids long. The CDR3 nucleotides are TGTGCCAGCAGTGAATCCCTGCCCCTAAGAGAAGAGACCCAGTACTTC. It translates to CASSESLPLREETQYF.

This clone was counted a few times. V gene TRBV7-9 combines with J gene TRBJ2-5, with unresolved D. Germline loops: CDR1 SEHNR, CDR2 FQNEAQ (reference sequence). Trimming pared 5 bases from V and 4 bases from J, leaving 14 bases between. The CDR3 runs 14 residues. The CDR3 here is CASSQASWRETQYF. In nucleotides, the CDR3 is TGTGCCAGCAGCCAGGCATCGTGGAGAGAGACCCAGTACTTC.

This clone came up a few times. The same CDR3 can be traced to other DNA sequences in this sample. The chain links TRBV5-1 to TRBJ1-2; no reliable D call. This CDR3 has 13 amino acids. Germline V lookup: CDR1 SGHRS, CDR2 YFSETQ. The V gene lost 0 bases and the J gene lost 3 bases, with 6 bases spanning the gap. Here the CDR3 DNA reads TGCGCCAGCAGCTTGGGGCTTGACTATGGCTACACCTTC. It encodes CASSLGLDYGYTF.

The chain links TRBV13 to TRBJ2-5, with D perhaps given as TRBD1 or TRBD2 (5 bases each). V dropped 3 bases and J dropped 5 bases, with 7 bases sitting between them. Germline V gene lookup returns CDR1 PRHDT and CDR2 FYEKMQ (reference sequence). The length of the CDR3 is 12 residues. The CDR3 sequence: CASSFWGETQYF. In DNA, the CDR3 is TGTGCCAGCAGCTTCTGGGGGGAGACCCAGTACTTC. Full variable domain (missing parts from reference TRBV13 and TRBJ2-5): AAGVIQSPRHLIKEKRETATLKCYPIPRHDTVYWYQQGPGQDPQFLISFYEKMQSDKGSIPDRFSAQQFSDYHSELNMSSLELGDSALYFCASSFWGETQYFGPGTRLLVL.

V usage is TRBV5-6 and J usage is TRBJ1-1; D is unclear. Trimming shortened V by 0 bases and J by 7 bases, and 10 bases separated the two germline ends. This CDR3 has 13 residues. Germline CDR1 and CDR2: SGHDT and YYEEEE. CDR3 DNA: TGTGCCAGCAGCTTGGGAGCCGGCAGTGAAGCTTTCTTT. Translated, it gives CASSLGAGSEAFF.

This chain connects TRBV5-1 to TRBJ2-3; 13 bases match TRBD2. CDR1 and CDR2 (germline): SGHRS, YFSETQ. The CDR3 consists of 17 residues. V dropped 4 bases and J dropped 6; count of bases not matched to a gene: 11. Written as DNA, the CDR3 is TGCGCCAGCAGCCCGGAATTACTAGCGGGGGGGCAGGATACGCAGTATTTT. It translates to CASSPELLAGGQDTQYF.

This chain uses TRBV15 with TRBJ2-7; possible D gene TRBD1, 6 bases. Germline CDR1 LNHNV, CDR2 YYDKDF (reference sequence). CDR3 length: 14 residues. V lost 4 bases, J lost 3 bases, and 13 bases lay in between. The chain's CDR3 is CATSTSDSVYEQYF. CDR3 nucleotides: TGTGCCACCAGCACCTCGGACAGTGTCTACGAGCAGTACTTC.

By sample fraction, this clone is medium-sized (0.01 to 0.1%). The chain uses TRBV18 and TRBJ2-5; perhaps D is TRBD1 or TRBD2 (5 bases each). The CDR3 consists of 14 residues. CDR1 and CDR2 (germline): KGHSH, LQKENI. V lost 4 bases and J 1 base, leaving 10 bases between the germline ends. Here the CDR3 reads CASSLGPFQETQYF. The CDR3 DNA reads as TGTGCCAGCTCACTGGGACCTTTCCAAGAGACCCAGTACTTC. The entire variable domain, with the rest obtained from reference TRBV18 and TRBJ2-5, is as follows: NAGVMQNPRHLVRRRGQEARLRCSPMKGHSHVYWYRQLPEEGLKFMVYLQKENIIDESGMPKERFSAEFPKEGPSILRIQQVVRGDSAAYFCASSLGPFQETQYFGPGTRLLVL.

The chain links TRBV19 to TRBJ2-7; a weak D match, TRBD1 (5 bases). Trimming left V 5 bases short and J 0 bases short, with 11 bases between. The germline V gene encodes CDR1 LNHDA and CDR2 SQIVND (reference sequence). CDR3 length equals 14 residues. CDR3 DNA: TGTGCCAGTAGTTTCAGGGCAGCCTCCTACGAGCAGTACTTC. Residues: CASSFRAASYEQYF.

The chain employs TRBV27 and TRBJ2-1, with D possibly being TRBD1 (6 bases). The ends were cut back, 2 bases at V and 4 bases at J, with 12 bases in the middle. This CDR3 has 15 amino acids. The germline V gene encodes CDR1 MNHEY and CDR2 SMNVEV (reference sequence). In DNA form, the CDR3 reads TGTGCCAGCAGTTTAGGGCAGGGGTCATACAATGAGCAGTTCTTC. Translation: CASSLGQGSYNEQFF.

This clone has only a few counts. CDR3 amino acids: CSAAASGMNTDTQYF. Written as DNA, the CDR3 is TGCAGCGCTGCGGCTAGCGGGATGAACACAGATACGCAGTATTTT. The chain employs TRBV29-1 and TRBJ2-3; 9 bases are a match to TRBD2. The CDR3 totals 15 residues. The trim removed 7 bases at V and 2 bases at J, leaving 10 bases unmatched. Germline values: CDR1 SQVTM, CDR2 ANQGSEA.

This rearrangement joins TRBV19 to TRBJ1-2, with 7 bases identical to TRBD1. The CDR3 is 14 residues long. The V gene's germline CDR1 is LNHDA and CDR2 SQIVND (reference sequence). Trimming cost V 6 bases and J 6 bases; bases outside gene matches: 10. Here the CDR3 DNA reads TGTGCCAGTAGCAGACAGGGAGGGTGGAATGGCTACACCTTC. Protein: CASSRQGGWNGYTF.

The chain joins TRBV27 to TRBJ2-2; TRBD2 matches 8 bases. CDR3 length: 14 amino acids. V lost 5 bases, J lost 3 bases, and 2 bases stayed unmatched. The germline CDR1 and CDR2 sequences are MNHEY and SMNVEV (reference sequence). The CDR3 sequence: CASSGGGHTGELFF. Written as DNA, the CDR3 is TGTGCCAGCAGTGGCGGGGGGCACACCGGGGAGCTGTTTTTT.

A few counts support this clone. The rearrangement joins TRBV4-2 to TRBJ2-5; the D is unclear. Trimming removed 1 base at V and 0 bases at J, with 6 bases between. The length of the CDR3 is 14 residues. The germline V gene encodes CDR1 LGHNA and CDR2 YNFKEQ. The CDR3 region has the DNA TGTGCCAGCAGCCAAGGGTACGACCAAGAGACCCAGTACTTC. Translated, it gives CASSQGYDQETQYF.

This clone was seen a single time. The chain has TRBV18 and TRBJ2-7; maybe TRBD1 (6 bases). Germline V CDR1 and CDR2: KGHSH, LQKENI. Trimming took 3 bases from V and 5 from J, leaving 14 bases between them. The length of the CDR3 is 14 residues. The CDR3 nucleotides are TGTGCCAGCTCACCGGCAGGGGTTTTCGACGAGCAGTACTTC. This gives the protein CASSPAGVFDEQYF.

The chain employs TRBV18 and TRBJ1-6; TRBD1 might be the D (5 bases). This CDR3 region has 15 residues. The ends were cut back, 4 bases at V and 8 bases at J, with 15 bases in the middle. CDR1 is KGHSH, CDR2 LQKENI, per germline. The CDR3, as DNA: TGTGCCAGCTCACAACCGGACACGGGTGATTCACCCCTCCACTTT. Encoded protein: CASSQPDTGDSPLHF. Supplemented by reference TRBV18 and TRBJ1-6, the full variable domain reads NAGVMQNPRHLVRRRGQEARLRCSPMKGHSHVYWYRQLPEEGLKFMVYLQKENIIDESGMPKERFSAEFPKEGPSILRIQQVVRGDSAAYFCASSQPDTGDSPLHFGNGTRLTVT.

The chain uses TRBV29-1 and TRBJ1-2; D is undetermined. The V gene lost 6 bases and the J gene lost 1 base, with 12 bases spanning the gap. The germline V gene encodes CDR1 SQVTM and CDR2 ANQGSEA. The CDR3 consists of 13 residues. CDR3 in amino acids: CSVEEASNYGYTF. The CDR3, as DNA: TGCAGCGTAGAGGAGGCCAGTAACTATGGCTACACCTTC.

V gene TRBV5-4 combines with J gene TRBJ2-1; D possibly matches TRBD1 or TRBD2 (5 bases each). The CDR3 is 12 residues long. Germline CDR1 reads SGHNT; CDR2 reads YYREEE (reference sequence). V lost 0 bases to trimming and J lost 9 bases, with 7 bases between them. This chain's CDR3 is CASSLGGVEQFF. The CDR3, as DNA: TGTGCCAGCAGCTTGGGAGGGGTTGAGCAGTTCTTC.

CDR3 sequence reads: CASSLSWAYEQYF. CDR3 coding DNA: TGCGCCAGCAGCTTGAGCTGGGCCTACGAGCAGTACTTC. J is TRBJ2-7 and V is TRBV5-1; D is undetermined. CDR3 length: 13 amino acids. The V and J ends lost 1 base and 2 bases respectively, with 7 bases between them. Germline CDR1 and CDR2: SGHRS and YFSETQ.